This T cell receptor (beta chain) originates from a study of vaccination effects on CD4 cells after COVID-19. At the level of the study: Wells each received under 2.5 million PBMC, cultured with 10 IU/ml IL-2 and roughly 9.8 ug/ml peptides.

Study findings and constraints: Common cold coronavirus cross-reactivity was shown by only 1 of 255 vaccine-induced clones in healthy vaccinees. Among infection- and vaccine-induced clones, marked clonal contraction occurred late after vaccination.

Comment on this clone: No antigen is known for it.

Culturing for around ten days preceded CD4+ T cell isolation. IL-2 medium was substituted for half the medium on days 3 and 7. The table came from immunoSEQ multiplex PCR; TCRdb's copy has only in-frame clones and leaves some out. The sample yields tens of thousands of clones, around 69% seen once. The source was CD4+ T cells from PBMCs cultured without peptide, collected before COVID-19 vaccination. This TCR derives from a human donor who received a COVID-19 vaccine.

The CDR3 DNA follows: TGCGCCAGCAGCCTGACAGGGCCCGAAGAGACCCAGTACTTC. Protein sequence: CASSLTGPEETQYF. J is TRBJ2-5 and V is TRBV5-1; TRBD1 matches at 7 bases. Trimming removed 4 bases from V and 3 bases from J; junction bases left unmatched: 6. In germline, CDR1 is SGHRS, CDR2 YFSETQ. The CDR3 sequence is 14 residues long.